This entry features one TCR beta chain sequence. This record belongs to a study of PD-L1 blockade in urothelial cancer. Sequencing was performed with immunoSEQ multiplex PCR; in TCRdb, only in-frame clones are kept and a portion is missing. The profile shows tens of thousands of clones, around 90% of them singletons. The time point was: pretreatment peripheral blood. Germline CDR1 reads DFQATT; CDR2 reads SNEGSKA (reference sequence). The CDR3 has 11 amino acids. V gave up 3 bases and J gave up 6 bases, with 6 bases separating them. The chain carries TRBV20-1 and TRBJ1-5; D uncertain. The source of this sequence is a man aged 60-69 years with urothelial cancer. This specimen was PBMCs, taken around atezolizumab (anti-PD-L1) treatment. The CDR3 DNA sequence: TGCAGTGCTAGTTTCGGTCAGCCCCAGCATTTT. It encodes CSASFGQPQHF.